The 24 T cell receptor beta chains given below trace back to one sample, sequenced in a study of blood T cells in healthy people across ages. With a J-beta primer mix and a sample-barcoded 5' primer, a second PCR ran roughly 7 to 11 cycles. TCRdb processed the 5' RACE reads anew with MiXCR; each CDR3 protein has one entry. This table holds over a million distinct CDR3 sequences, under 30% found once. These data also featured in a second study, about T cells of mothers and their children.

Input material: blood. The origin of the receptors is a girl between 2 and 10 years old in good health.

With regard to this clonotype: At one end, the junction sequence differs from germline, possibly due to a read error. In DNA, the CDR3 is TGCAGCGGAGGGTCTTCGGCGGGTATCTATGGCCACACCTTC. Its translation is CSGGSSAGIYGHTF. V is TRBV29-1 and J is TRBJ1-2; D gene uncertain. The CDR3 runs 14 residues. CDR1 is SQVTM, CDR2 ANQGSEA, per germline.

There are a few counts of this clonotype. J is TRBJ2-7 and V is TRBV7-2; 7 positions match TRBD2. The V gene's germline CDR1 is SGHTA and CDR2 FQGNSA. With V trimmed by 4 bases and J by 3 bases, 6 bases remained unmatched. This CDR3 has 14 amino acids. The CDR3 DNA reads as TGTGCCAGCAGCTCAGGAGCGGGGCACTACGAGCAGTACTTC. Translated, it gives CASSSGAGHYEQYF. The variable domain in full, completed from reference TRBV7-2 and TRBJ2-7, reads GAGVSQSPSNKVTEKGKDVELRCDPISGHTALYWYRQSLGQGLEFLIYFQGNSAPDKSGLPSDRFSAERTGGSVSTLTIQRTQQEDSAVYLCASSSGAGHYEQYFGPGTRLTVT.

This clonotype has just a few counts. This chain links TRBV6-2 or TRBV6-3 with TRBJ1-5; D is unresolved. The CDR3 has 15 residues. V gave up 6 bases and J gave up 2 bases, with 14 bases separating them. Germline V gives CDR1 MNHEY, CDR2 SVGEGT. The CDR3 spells CASREDVSGNQPQHF. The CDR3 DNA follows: TGTGCCAGCAGGGAAGACGTTAGCGGCAATCAGCCCCAGCATTTT.

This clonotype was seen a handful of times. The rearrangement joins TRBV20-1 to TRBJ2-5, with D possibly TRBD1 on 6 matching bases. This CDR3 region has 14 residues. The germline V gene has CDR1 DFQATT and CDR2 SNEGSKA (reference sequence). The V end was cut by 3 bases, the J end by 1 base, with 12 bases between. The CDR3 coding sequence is TGCAGTGCTAGGAGTCTGGACAGCCAAGAGACCCAGTACTTC. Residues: CSARSLDSQETQYF.

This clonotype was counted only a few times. As DNA, the CDR3 is TGCGCCAGCAGCCAAGGTGCCCGGCTAGCGGTGAGCACAGATACGCAGTATTTT. This gives the protein CASSQGARLAVSTDTQYF. The rearrangement joins TRBV4-1 to TRBJ2-3; 7 bases line up with TRBD2. Germline assignment: CDR1 MGHRA and CDR2 YSYEKL. Unmatched junction bases numbered 10, after V lost 1 base and J lost 0 bases. The CDR3 totals 18 residues.

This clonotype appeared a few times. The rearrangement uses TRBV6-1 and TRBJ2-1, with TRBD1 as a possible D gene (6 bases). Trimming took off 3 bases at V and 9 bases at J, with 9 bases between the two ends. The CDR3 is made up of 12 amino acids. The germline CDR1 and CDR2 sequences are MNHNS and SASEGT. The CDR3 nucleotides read TGTGCCAGCAGTGAGAGAGGGGGTGAGCAGTTCTTC. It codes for CASSERGGEQFF.

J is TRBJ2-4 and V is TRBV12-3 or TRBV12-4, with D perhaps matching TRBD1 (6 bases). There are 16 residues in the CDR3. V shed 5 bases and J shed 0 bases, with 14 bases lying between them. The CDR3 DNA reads TGTGCCAGCAGTCCCCGGACAGCATCAGCCAAAAACATTCAGTACTTC. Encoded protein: CASSPRTASAKNIQYF.

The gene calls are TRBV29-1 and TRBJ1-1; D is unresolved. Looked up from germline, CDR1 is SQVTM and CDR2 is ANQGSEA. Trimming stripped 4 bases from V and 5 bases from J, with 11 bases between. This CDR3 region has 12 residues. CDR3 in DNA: TGCAGCGTTGGCTGGATGGGGACTGAAGCTTTCTTT. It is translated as CSVGWMGTEAFF.

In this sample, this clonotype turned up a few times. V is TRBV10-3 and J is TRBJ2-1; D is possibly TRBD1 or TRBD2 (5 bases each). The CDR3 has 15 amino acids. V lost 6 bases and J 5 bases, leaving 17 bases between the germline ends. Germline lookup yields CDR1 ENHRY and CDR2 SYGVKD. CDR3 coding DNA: TGTGCCATCAGCGCCGACAGCGGCCCCGACAATGAGCAGTTCTTC. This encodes CAISADSGPDNEQFF.

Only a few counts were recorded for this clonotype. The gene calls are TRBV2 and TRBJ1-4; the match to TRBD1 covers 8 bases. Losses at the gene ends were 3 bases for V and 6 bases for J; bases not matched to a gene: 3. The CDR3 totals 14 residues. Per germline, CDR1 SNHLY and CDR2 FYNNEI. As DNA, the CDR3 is TGTGCCAGCAGTGAGGACAGGGTTCATGAAAAACTGTTTTTT. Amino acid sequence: CASSEDRVHEKLFF.

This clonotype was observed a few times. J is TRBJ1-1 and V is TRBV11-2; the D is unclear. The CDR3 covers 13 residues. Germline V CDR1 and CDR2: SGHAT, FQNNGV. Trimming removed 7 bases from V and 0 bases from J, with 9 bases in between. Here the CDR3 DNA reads TGTGCCAGCATGATTTCAATGAACACTGAAGCTTTCTTT. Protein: CASMISMNTEAFF.

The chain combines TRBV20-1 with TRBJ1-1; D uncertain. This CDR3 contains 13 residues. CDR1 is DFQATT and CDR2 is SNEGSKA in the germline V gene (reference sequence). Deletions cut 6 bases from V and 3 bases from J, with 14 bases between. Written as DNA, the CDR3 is TGCAGTGCCCACGAGCGGCCCTACACTGAAGCTTTCTTT. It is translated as CSAHERPYTEAFF.

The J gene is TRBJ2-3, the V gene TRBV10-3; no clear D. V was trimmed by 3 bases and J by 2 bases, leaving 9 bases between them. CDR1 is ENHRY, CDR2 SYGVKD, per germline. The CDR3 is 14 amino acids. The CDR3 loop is CAISDQLSTDTQYF. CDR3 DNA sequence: TGTGCCATCAGTGATCAGCTCTCCACAGATACGCAGTATTTT.

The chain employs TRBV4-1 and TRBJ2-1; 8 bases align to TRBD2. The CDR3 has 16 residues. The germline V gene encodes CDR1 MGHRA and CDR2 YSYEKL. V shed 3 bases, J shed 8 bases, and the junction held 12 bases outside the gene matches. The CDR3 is CASSHPAGDNSYEQFF. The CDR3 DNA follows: TGCGCCAGCAGCCATCCAGCGGGAGATAATTCGTATGAGCAGTTCTTC.

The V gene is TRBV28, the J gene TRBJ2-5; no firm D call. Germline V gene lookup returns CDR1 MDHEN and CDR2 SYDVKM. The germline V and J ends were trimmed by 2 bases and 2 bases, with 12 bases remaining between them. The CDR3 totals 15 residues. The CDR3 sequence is CASSLRATVQETQYF. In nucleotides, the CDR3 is TGTGCCAGCAGTTTAAGGGCCACAGTACAAGAGACCCAGTACTTC.

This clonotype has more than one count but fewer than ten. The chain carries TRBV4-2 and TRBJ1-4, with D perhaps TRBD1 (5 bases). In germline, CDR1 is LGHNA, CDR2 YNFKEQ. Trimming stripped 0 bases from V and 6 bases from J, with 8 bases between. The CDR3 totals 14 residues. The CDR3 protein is CASSQEGLHEKLFF. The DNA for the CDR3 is TGTGCCAGCAGCCAAGAGGGGCTGCATGAAAAACTGTTTTTT.

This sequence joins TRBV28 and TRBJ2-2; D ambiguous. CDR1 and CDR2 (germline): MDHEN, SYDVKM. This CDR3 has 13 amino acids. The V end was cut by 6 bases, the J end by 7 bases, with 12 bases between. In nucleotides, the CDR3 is TGTGCCAGCAGCCACCTATTACTCGGGGAGCTGTTTTTT. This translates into CASSHLLLGELFF. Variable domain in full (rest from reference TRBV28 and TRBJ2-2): DVKVTQSSRYLVKRTGEKVFLECVQDMDHENMFWYRQDPGLGLRLIYFSYDVKMKEKGDIPEGYSVSREKKERFSLILESASTNQTSMYLCASSHLLLGELFFGEGSRLTVL.

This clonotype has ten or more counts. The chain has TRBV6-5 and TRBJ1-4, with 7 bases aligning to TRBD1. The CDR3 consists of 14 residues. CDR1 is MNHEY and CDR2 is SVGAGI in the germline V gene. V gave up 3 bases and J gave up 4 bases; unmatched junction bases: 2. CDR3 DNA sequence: TGTGCCAGCAGTTATGGGACAGTTAATGAAAAACTGTTTTTT. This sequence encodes CASSYGTVNEKLFF.

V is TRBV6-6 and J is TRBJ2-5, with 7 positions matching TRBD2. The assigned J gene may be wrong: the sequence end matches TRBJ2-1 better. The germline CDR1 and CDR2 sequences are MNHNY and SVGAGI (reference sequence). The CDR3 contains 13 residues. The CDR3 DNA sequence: TGTGCCAGCAGTGTGGGACTACGGAATGAGCAGTTCTTC. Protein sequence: CASSVGLRNEQFF.

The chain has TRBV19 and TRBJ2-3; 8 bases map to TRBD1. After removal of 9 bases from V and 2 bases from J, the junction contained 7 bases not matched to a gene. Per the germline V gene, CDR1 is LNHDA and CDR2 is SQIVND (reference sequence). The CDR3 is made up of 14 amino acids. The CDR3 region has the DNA TGTGCCAGCAGTCCGCAGGGGGCCACAGATACGCAGTATTTT. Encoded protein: CASSPQGATDTQYF.

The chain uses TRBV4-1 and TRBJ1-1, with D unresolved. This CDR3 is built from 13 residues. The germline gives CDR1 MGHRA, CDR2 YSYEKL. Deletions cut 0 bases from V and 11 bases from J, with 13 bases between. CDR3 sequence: CASSQDKPNGAFF. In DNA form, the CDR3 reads TGCGCCAGCAGCCAAGATAAACCGAACGGGGCTTTCTTT.

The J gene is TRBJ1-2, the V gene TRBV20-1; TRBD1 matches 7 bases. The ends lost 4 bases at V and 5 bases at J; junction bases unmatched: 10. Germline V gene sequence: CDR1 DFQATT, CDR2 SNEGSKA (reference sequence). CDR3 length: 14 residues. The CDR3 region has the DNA TGCAGTGCTACGGGGACAGCAAGCTCATATGGCTACACCTTC. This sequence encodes CSATGTASSYGYTF.

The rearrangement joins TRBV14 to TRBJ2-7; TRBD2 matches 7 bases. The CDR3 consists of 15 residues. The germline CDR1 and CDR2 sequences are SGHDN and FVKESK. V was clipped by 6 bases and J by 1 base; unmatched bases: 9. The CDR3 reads CASSHIGGGSYEQYF. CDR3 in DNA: TGTGCCAGCAGTCACATTGGGGGGGGATCCTACGAGCAGTACTTC.

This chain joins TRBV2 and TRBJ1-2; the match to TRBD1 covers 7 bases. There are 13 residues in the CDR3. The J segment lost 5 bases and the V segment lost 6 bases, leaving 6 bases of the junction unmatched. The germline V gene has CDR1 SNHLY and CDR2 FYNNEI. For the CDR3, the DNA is TGTGCCAGCAGATCCGGGACAGCGTATGGCTACACCTTC. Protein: CASRSGTAYGYTF.